This T cell receptor beta chain was sequenced for a study of shared clonotypes between healthy human individuals. Study summary: Each donor's CD4 naive and CD4 memory cells filled three plates apiece, CD8 naive two, and CD8 memory one.

Germline CDR1 reads KGHSH; CDR2 reads LQKENI. This CDR3 comprises 14 residues. J lost 10 bases, V lost 2 bases, and 7 bases had no gene match. As originally analysed: For the immunoSEQ data, sequences were junction-only without quality scores, so filtering differed. Profiled with immunoSEQ multiplex PCR; TCRdb holds only in-frame clones, not every one. The V and J calls and clone size were taken over from that table, and D and trimming were inferred from the DNA. The sample contains around 79,000 clones, roughly two thirds of which appear only once. The sequencing sample was made of memory CD8+ T cells sorted from blood. Subset described: CD45RO+ cells pooled with CCR7-negative TemRA cells. This clonotype originated in a man under 40 in good health. V usage is TRBV18 and J usage is TRBJ2-1; TRBD2 aligns across 8 bases. The CDR3 DNA follows: TGTGCCAGCTCACCAGCCGGGACTAGGAGCGAGCAGTTCTTC. Its protein is CASSPAGTRSEQFF.